Each of the 32 T cell receptor beta chains below was sequenced from the same sample in a study of T-cell reconstitution after alpha-beta-depleted transplantation in children. This sample's TCRbeta library carried unique molecular identifier barcodes. TCRdb ran MiXCR on the PCR reads and lists one entry per CDR3 protein. The sample lists about 830,000 distinct CDR3 sequences, less than 20% occurring once. The starting material was PBMCs, mostly from graft donor cells, obtained 360 days after TCRalphabeta/CD19-depleted stem cell transplant. The receptors were gathered from a male patient between 10 and 17 years old who had a stem cell transplant for acute lymphoblastic leukemia, so the T cells may come from the graft donor.

A few counts support this clonotype. The rearrangement joins TRBV15 to TRBJ1-5; 10 nucleotides align to TRBD1. Germline CDR1 reads LNHNV; CDR2 reads YYDKDF (reference sequence). The CDR3 length is 16 residues. Trimming took 2 bases from V and 5 from J; bases not matched to a gene: 6. This CDR3 is CATSRSRDRGHQPQHF. The CDR3 nucleotides are TGTGCCACCAGCAGAAGTAGGGACAGGGGACATCAGCCCCAGCATTTT.

This clonotype was counted between two and nine times. This chain joins TRBV5-1 and TRBJ2-7; D is unclear. The V end lost 0 bases, the J end lost 2 bases, and 21 bases lay between the germline ends. The CDR3 runs 18 residues. Germline V gives CDR1 SGHRS, CDR2 YFSETQ. CDR3 in DNA: TGCGCCAGCAGCTTGGCGTCTAAGGTCCGAGACTCAACCTACGAGCAGTACTTC. This translates into CASSLASKVRDSTYEQYF.

This clonotype has a handful of counts. The gene calls are TRBV29-1 and TRBJ2-7; TRBD1 is a possible D gene (5 bases). CDR3 length: 12 residues. Germline V lookup: CDR1 SQVTM, CDR2 ANQGSEA. Trimming shortened V by 3 bases and J by 5 bases, and 11 bases separated the two germline ends. CDR3 sequence (DNA): TGCAGCGTTGAGGAAGGGGCTAACGAGCAGTACTTC. It specifies CSVEEGANEQYF.

This clonotype was detected only a few times. The chain links TRBV20-1 to TRBJ1-5, with TRBD1 matching 7 bases. The CDR3 loop spans 17 amino acids. Losses at the gene ends were 0 bases for V and 2 bases for J; bases not matched to a gene: 10. Germline V gene sequence: CDR1 DFQATT, CDR2 SNEGSKA (reference sequence). The CDR3: CSARDRRGRMGNQPQHF. The DNA of the CDR3 is TGCAGTGCTAGAGATCGGAGGGGGCGAATGGGCAATCAGCCCCAGCATTTT.

This clonotype was counted only a few times. The gene calls are TRBV6-5 and TRBJ1-6; D uncertain. From germline, CDR1 is MNHEY and CDR2 SVGAGI. Trimming took off 0 bases at V and 0 bases at J, with 6 bases between the two ends. The CDR3 is 16 amino acids. CDR3 nucleotides: TGTGCCAGCAGTTACTCGATGAGCTCCTATAATTCACCCCTCCACTTT. Translated, it gives CASSYSMSSYNSPLHF.

This sequence joins TRBV2 and TRBJ2-7; 7 positions agree with TRBD2. V gave up 2 bases and J gave up 1 base; unmatched junction bases: 8. This CDR3 contains 16 residues. CDR1 is SNHLY, CDR2 FYNNEI, per germline. CDR3: CASSEPGGWLSYEQYF. The DNA for the CDR3 is TGTGCCAGCAGTGAACCGGGGGGTTGGTTATCCTACGAGCAGTACTTC.

The J gene is TRBJ1-4, the V gene TRBV2, with a tentative D call TRBD1 (5 bases). Germline-derived CDR1 and CDR2 are SNHLY and FYNNEI. The V and J ends lost 5 bases and 8 bases respectively, with 15 bases between them. The CDR3 is 14 amino acids. The CDR3: CASSLAGGDEKLFF. Written as DNA, the CDR3 is TGTGCCAGCAGTCTGGCCGGGGGAGACGAAAAACTGTTTTTT.

This clonotype has just a few counts. The V call is TRBV11-1, the J call TRBJ2-6, with D possibly TRBD2 on 5 matching bases. Germline V lookup: CDR1 SGHAT, CDR2 FQDESV (reference sequence). This CDR3 has 18 amino acids. V was clipped by 3 bases and J by 1 base, with 16 bases between them. DNA of the CDR3: TGTGCCAGCAGCTTGTTAGGTGTCGGGAAATCTGGGGCCAACGTCCTGACTTTC. Its translation is CASSLLGVGKSGANVLTF.

This clonotype has only one observation. V and J are TRBV5-1 and TRBJ2-5; D possibly corresponds to TRBD2 (5 bases). Germline CDR1 and CDR2: SGHRS and YFSETQ. The CDR3 length is 13 residues. V was cut by 0 bases and J by 5 bases, with 8 bases left in between. CDR3 sequence (DNA): TGCGCCAGCAGCTTGGGGGAGATTGAGACCCAGTACTTC. Translating it yields CASSLGEIETQYF.

This clonotype was seen only a few times. The chain links TRBV29-1 to TRBJ2-3, with a weak D call TRBD1 (5 bases). Germline V gene lookup returns CDR1 SQVTM and CDR2 ANQGSEA. The CDR3 consists of 13 residues. V was trimmed by 2 bases and J by 4 bases, leaving 10 bases between them. The CDR3 is CSVEFREADTQYF. The CDR3 DNA reads as TGCAGCGTTGAATTCAGGGAAGCAGATACGCAGTATTTT.

This chain connects TRBV5-1 to TRBJ1-2; TRBD1 might be the D (5 bases). Trimming stripped 5 bases from V and 4 bases from J, with 15 bases between. The germline CDR1 and CDR2 sequences are SGHRS and YFSETQ. The CDR3 is 14 residues long. CDR3 amino acids: CASSSDTRGYGYTF. The CDR3 DNA follows: TGCGCCAGCAGTTCAGATACAAGGGGCTATGGCTACACCTTC.

The chain combines TRBV12-3 or TRBV12-4 with TRBJ2-7; 7 nucleotides agree with TRBD2. V gave up 3 bases and J gave up 0 bases; unmatched junction bases: 8. The CDR3 totals 16 residues. The CDR3 coding sequence is TGTGCCAGCAGTTTGAGCGGGGAAACTTACTCCTACGAGCAGTACTTC. Translating gives CASSLSGETYSYEQYF.

The chain joins TRBV6-1 to TRBJ1-1; 7 positions agree with TRBD1. Germline V CDR1 and CDR2: MNHNS, SASEGT. This CDR3 spans 14 amino acids. Losses at the gene ends were 6 bases for V and 1 base for J; bases not matched to a gene: 5. The DNA for the CDR3 is TGTGCCAGCAGCCACGACAGGGAGAACACTGAAGCTTTCTTT. This sequence encodes CASSHDRENTEAFF.

This clonotype was observed many times. The chain joins TRBV18 to TRBJ2-3; D is undetermined. V gave up 8 bases and J gave up 1 base, with 10 bases separating them. Per the germline V gene, CDR1 is KGHSH and CDR2 is LQKENI. CDR3 length: 13 residues. The CDR3 coding sequence is TGTGCCAGCAGCCCACGGGGCACAGATACGCAGTATTTT. Translating gives CASSPRGTDTQYF.

This clonotype was counted between two and nine times. The chain recombines TRBV24-1 with TRBJ2-2; 11 nucleotides match TRBD1. CDR1 and CDR2 (germline): KGHDR, SFDVKD. The ends lost 6 bases at V and 6 bases at J; junction bases unmatched: 2. This CDR3 has 14 residues. CDR3 nucleotides: TGTGCCACCAGTCGGACAGGGGGCTCCGGGGAGCTGTTTTTT. It yields the protein CATSRTGGSGELFF.

This sequence joins TRBV7-3 and TRBJ2-7; a possible D gene is TRBD1 (5 bases). Deletions cut 1 base from V and 6 bases from J, with 10 bases between. Germline CDR1 reads SGHTA; CDR2 reads FQGTGA. The CDR3 spans 13 residues. The CDR3 DNA reads as TGTGCCAGCAGCTTAATACCAGGGCCCGAGCAGTACTTC. Translated, it gives CASSLIPGPEQYF.

This clonotype was recorded a few times. This chain connects TRBV18 to TRBJ2-1; a weak D match, TRBD1 (6 bases). Germline loops: CDR1 KGHSH, CDR2 LQKENI. The CDR3 runs 14 residues. V lost 2 bases and J lost 10, with 15 bases in between. Here the CDR3 reads CASSPDGLTGEQFF. As DNA, the CDR3 is TGTGCCAGCTCACCAGACGGGCTCACAGGGGAGCAGTTCTTC.

V is TRBV7-7 and J is TRBJ2-2, with a tentative D call TRBD2 (6 bases). Germline loops: CDR1 SSHAT, CDR2 FNYEAQ (reference sequence). Trimming took 7 bases from V and 2 from J, leaving 20 bases between them. This CDR3 is 17 amino acids long. This CDR3 reads CASTLGLTTRNTGELFF. In nucleotides, the CDR3 is TGTGCCAGCACCCTGGGACTCACTACCAGAAACACCGGGGAGCTGTTTTTT.

In this sample, this clonotype turned up a few times. The chain links TRBV7-9 to TRBJ1-5, with 8 bases identical to TRBD1. CDR3 length equals 15 residues. Trimming cost V 1 base and J 7 bases; bases outside gene matches: 6. Germline V gene sequence: CDR1 SEHNR, CDR2 FQNEAQ (reference sequence). CDR3 DNA sequence: TGTGCCAGCAGCTTAGGACCGACAGGGGACCAGCCCCAGCATTTT. Translated, it gives CASSLGPTGDQPQHF.

This clonotype has a count of ten or more. The V gene is TRBV2, the J gene TRBJ2-1, with D perhaps matching TRBD1 (6 bases). The CDR3 consists of 14 residues. CDR1 and CDR2 (germline): SNHLY, FYNNEI. The V end was cut by 10 bases, the J end by 4 bases, with 17 bases between. The DNA for the CDR3 is TGTGCCATCCAGCACGCCACAGGGTACAATGAGCAGTTCTTC. Its translation is CAIQHATGYNEQFF. Full variable domain (rest looked up from reference TRBV2 and TRBJ2-1): EPEVTQTPSHQVTQMGQEVILRCVPISNHLYFYWYRQILGQKVEFLVSFYNNEISEKSEIFDDQFSVERPDGSNFTLKIRSTKLEDSAMYFCAIQHATGYNEQFFGPGTRLTVL.

This clonotype has just a few counts. The chain recombines TRBV27 with TRBJ2-3; 10 nucleotides agree with TRBD2. V lost 2 bases and J lost 7; bases outside the gene matches: 3. The CDR3 spans 14 residues. Germline V gene sequence: CDR1 MNHEY, CDR2 SMNVEV (reference sequence). CDR3 loop: CASSLLAGANTQYF. The CDR3 DNA sequence: TGTGCCAGCAGTTTACTAGCGGGAGCTAATACGCAGTATTTT.

In this sample, this clonotype turned up a few times. The chain uses TRBV20-1 and TRBJ2-1; 13 nucleotides match TRBD2. CDR1 is DFQATT, CDR2 SNEGSKA, per germline (reference sequence). The V and J ends lost 3 bases and 0 bases, in that order; junction bases with no gene match: 5. The CDR3 runs to 17 residues. The CDR3 here is CSASGLAGESSYNEQFF. The CDR3 nucleotides are TGCAGTGCTAGCGGACTAGCGGGAGAGAGCTCCTACAATGAGCAGTTCTTC.

The chain has TRBV7-9 and TRBJ2-7; TRBD1 is a possible D gene (7 bases). Germline V gene lookup returns CDR1 SEHNR and CDR2 FQNEAQ (reference sequence). V dropped 4 bases and J dropped 6 bases, with 16 bases sitting between them. The CDR3 consists of 14 residues. CDR3 sequence reads: CASSSRRDSREQYF. The CDR3 DNA reads as TGTGCCAGCAGCTCCAGGCGGGACAGTCGCGAGCAGTACTTC.

This clonotype was detected ten times or more. The V gene is TRBV5-1, the J gene TRBJ2-6; perhaps TRBD1 as D (6 bases). The CDR3 extends over 16 amino acids. The germline CDR1 and CDR2 sequences are SGHRS and YFSETQ. The V end lost 2 bases, the J end lost 2 bases, and 11 bases lay between the germline ends. The CDR3 here is CASSFSGAPGANVLTF. The CDR3 nucleotides are TGCGCCAGCAGCTTTTCAGGGGCACCTGGGGCCAACGTCCTGACTTTC.

This clonotype occurred a few times. J is TRBJ2-7 and V is TRBV7-2, with D uncertain. The length of the CDR3 is 13 residues. Trimming removed 3 bases at V and 3 bases at J, with 9 bases between. Germline V gene sequence: CDR1 SGHTA, CDR2 FQGNSA. DNA for the CDR3: TGTGCCAGCAGCTTGCGCAACCGCTACGAGCAGTACTTC. Its translation is CASSLRNRYEQYF.

This clonotype was seen more than once but under ten times. The chain couples TRBV5-1 to TRBJ2-1; no definite D call. Germline V gives CDR1 SGHRS, CDR2 YFSETQ. The V gene lost 0 bases and the J gene lost 9 bases, with 7 bases spanning the gap. The CDR3 runs 12 residues. CDR3 sequence (DNA): TGCGCCAGCAGCTTGGAGTGGATTGAGCAGTTCTTC. This translates into CASSLEWIEQFF.

The chain carries TRBV4-1 and TRBJ1-1; tentative D call: TRBD1 (5 bases). The V and J ends lost 3 bases and 8 bases respectively, with 10 bases between them. Looked up from germline, CDR1 is MGHRA and CDR2 is YSYEKL. The CDR3 is 12 residues long. This CDR3 reads CASSQGGVEAFF. CDR3 bases: TGCGCCAGCAGCCAGGGAGGGGTGGAAGCTTTCTTT.

The V call is TRBV3-1, the J call TRBJ2-5; D may be TRBD1 (5 bases). There are 14 residues in the CDR3. V shed 0 bases and J shed 5 bases, with 10 bases lying between them. Germline CDR1 LGHDT, CDR2 YNNKEL (reference sequence). CDR3 amino acids: CASSQEEGAETQYF. As DNA, the CDR3 is TGTGCCAGCAGCCAAGAGGAAGGGGCTGAGACCCAGTACTTC.

This clonotype was seen ten or more times. The chain uses TRBV10-2 and TRBJ2-7; unclear D gene. Trimming left V 3 bases short and J 1 base short, with 16 bases between. The CDR3 consists of 16 residues. Germline V gene sequence: CDR1 WSHSY, CDR2 SAAADI. In DNA form, the CDR3 reads TGCGCCAGCAGTGAAAGTGTGCGCAGAACTTCCTACGAGCAGTACTTC. This translates into CASSESVRRTSYEQYF.

This clonotype was detected a few times. V and J are TRBV5-1 and TRBJ1-4; 11 bases match TRBD1. Trimming cost V 3 bases and J 8 bases; bases outside gene matches: 6. Germline-derived CDR1 and CDR2 are SGHRS and YFSETQ. The CDR3 loop spans 15 amino acids. CDR3: CASSYLGQGAEKLFF. The CDR3 nucleotides read TGCGCCAGCAGCTACCTCGGACAGGGGGCAGAAAAACTGTTTTTT.

The chain carries TRBV2 and TRBJ2-3, with 9 bases matching TRBD1. The CDR3 is made up of 14 amino acids. Germline CDR1 SNHLY, CDR2 FYNNEI. The junction had 6 bases not matched to a gene; V was cut back by 6 bases and J by 5 bases. The CDR3 reads CASSGQGLIDTQYF. The CDR3 bases are TGTGCCAGCAGCGGACAGGGGTTGATAGATACGCAGTATTTT.

This clonotype was observed many times. The rearrangement uses TRBV4-2 and TRBJ1-6, with TRBD1 matching 9 bases. Germline V gene sequence: CDR1 LGHNA, CDR2 YNFKEQ. This CDR3 has 18 residues. J gave up 4 bases and V 0 bases, and 7 bases lay outside the gene matches. The CDR3 DNA is TGTGCCAGCAGCCAAGAGCCCGGACAGGGGTGGTATAATTCACCCCTCCACTTT. Its protein is CASSQEPGQGWYNSPLHF.